This TCR beta chain was captured by sequencing in a study of cytomegalovirus exposure and HLA in healthy donors. Turning to the study itself: An early release of data contained about 85 million unique TCRs, which came from HLA-typed donors.

The germline V gene encodes CDR1 SGHTA and CDR2 FQGNSA. V lost 7 bases, J lost 4 bases, and 13 bases lay in between. The CDR3 sequence is 13 residues long. Study conclusions and caveats: The likely explanation for a cluster of highly shared sequence variants was sequencing artifact. The authors reported that TCR beta sequences could predict HLA-A and HLA-B alleles. These predictions were accurate for most subjects in the first cohort.

PCR employed 60 Vbeta and 13 Jbeta primers. Sequencing was performed with immunoSEQ multiplex PCR; in TCRdb, only in-frame clones are kept and a portion is missing. In all, the sample yields 85,000 to 90,000 clones. As for this clone: Its antigen is unknown.

Healthy bone marrow donors formed the donor group. Sequences were obtained from PBMCs. The V and J genes are TRBV7-2 and TRBJ1-2; D is ambiguous. The source is a man aged 50 or older in good health and CMV-seropositive. The CDR3 DNA sequence: TGTGCCAGCAACCCAACAGTGACCTATGGCTACACCTTC. The encoded protein is CASNPTVTYGYTF.